This is a list of T cell receptor beta chains from one sample in a study of technical replicates of blood from a handful of donors. The table came from immunoSEQ multiplex PCR; TCRdb's copy has only in-frame clones and leaves some out. The sample holds about 66,000 clones, 85% to 95% seen once. The specimen was T cells isolated from PBMCs. Receptor source: a human donor in good health. Both conserved end residues are part of each CDR3. Some rows mark clone size as missing; the rest say once, few, many or name a class of expanded clone.

cdr3_aa	v_call	j_call	clone_size
CASSDRGTGISGANVLTF	TRBV13	TRBJ2-6	.
CAISESAGFYEQYF	TRBV10-3	TRBJ2-7	.
CAWVPTYSGNTIYF	TRBV30	TRBJ1-3	.
CASSFLAGVSGTDTQYF	TRBV27	TRBJ2-3	.
CASSWGTGSDTQYF	TRBV5-6	TRBJ2-3	.
CAWSLGQGDTSGGYTF	TRBV30	TRBJ1-2	.
CASSLSPDRGEFF	TRBV4-1	TRBJ2-1	once
CASSFGNTEAFF	TRBV7-2	TRBJ1-1	.
CASSLSSGNTIYF	TRBV7-9	TRBJ1-3	.
CASSQGTGQDQPQHF	TRBV11-3	TRBJ1-5	.
CASSKNRRLAGPTDTQYF	TRBV21-1	TRBJ2-3	.
CASSTPGTGVWQPQHF	TRBV28	TRBJ1-5	.
CASSSLDRAHNEQFF	TRBV13	TRBJ2-1	.
CASSATGQMAIGYTF	TRBV6-1	TRBJ1-2	.
CAWRAGRFSYEQYF	TRBV30	TRBJ2-7	.
CASSLGWDTTPYNEQFF	TRBV13	TRBJ2-1	.